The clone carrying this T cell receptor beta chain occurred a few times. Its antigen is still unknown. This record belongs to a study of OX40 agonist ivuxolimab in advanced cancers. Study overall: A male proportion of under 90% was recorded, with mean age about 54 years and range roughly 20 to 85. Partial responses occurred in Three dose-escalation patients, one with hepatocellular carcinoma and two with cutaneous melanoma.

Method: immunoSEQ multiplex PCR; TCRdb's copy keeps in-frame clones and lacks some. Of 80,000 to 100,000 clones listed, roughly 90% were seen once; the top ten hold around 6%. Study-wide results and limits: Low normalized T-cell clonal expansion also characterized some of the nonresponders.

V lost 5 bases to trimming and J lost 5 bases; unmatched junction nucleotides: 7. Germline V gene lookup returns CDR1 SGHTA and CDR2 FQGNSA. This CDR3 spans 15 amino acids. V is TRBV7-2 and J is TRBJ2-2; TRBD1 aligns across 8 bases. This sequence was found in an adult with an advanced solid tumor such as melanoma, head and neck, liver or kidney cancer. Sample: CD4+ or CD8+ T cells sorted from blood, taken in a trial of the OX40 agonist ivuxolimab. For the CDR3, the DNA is TGTGCCAGCAGCCACGGACAGGGTGGGACCGGGGAGCTGTTTTTT. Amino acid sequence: CASSHGQGGTGELFF. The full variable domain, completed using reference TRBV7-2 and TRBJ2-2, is GAGVSQSPSNKVTEKGKDVELRCDPISGHTALYWYRQSLGQGLEFLIYFQGNSAPDKSGLPSDRFSAERTGGSVSTLTIQRTQQEDSAVYLCASSHGQGGTGELFFGEGSRLTVL.